These T cell receptor beta chains were read from a single sample in a study of blood T cell repertoires in COVID-19. This table comes from immunoSEQ multiplex PCR, and its TCRdb copy is limited to in-frame clones, with some not included. Of around 370,000 clones listed, around nine tenths are singletons. The sequencing input was peripheral blood. Receptors were obtained from an older woman with COVID-19, enrolled during active disease. Both conserved end residues are part of each CDR3. A D gene is named only where the DNA matches it firmly. Clone size, where shown, is once, few, many, or a class for clones that have expanded.

cdr3_nt cdr3_aa d_call v_call clone_size j_call
TGTGCCAGCTCACCATCGTCAGACTACGAGCAGTACTTC CASSPSSDYEQYF - TRBV18 once TRBJ2-7
TGTGCCAGCAGCTTAGTACCCCCGGGGGACAGGGGGGATGAAAAACTGTTTTTT CASSLVPPGDRGDEKLFF TRBD1 TRBV7-8 - TRBJ1-4
TGTGCCAGCAGCATCCTTCAGGGGGGCTACACCTTC CASSILQGGYTF - TRBV11-2 many TRBJ1-2
TGTGCCAGCAGTAGACAGGGGATAGGGCAGCCCCAGCATTTT CASSRQGIGQPQHF TRBD1 TRBV25-1 - TRBJ1-5
TGCAGCGTTGCCGGGACAGGGGGCATTAACTATGGCTACACCTTC CSVAGTGGINYGYTF TRBD1 TRBV29-1 - TRBJ1-2
TGTGCCTGGAGTCTGCAGGATGCGCAGTATTTT CAWSLQDAQYF - TRBV30 - TRBJ2-3
TGTGCCAGCAGCTCGGGACAGAACAATGAGCAGTTCTTC CASSSGQNNEQFF TRBD1 TRBV2 - TRBJ2-1
TGTGCCAGCAGCCGGACAGGGGACAAGTACGAGCAGTACTTC CASSRTGDKYEQYF TRBD1 TRBV6-1 - TRBJ2-7
TGTGCCAGCAGTTACCAGGGCAATCAGCCCCAGCATTTT CASSYQGNQPQHF - TRBV27 - TRBJ1-5
TGCGCCAGCAGCCCTCACGGGGAAAAACTGTTTTTT CASSPHGEKLFF - TRBV4-1 - TRBJ1-4
TGTGCCAGCAGCTTCAAGACAGGGGCCGCAGATACGCAGTATTTT CASSFKTGAADTQYF TRBD1 TRBV7-2 - TRBJ2-3
TGTGCCAGCAGCTTACTTCCCCGGGACAGGGGGCGAGGCTACACCTTC CASSLLPRDRGRGYTF TRBD1 TRBV11-3 - TRBJ1-2
TGTGCCAGTAACCCGGCGGGACTTCCTGAGCAGTTCTTC CASNPAGLPEQFF - TRBV19 - TRBJ2-1
TGTGCCAGCAGCTTAGGGCACGTGGGGCTAGACGGGCCTGAGACCCAGTACTTC CASSLGHVGLDGPETQYF - TRBV7-3 - TRBJ2-5
TGTGCCAGCTCACCCGCCCTGAGCTCCTATAATTCACCCCTCCACTTT CASSPALSSYNSPLHF - TRBV18 - TRBJ1-6
TGTGCCAGCAGGGGGTTGGACAATCGACCGAATGAGCAGTTCTTC CASRGLDNRPNEQFF - TRBV6-5 - TRBJ2-1
TGTGCCAGCAGCATAGGGACAGAAGAGACCCAGTACTTC CASSIGTEETQYF TRBD1 TRBV7-8 - TRBJ2-5
TGTGCCACCGTCGGGAGCCCTGGGACAGCGAGAGAGACCCAGTACTTC CATVGSPGTARETQYF - TRBV24-1 - TRBJ2-5
TGTGCCAGCTCACCCGCGCAGGGGGCGAGGTCCTACGAGCAGTACTTC CASSPAQGARSYEQYF TRBD1 TRBV18 - TRBJ2-7
TGTGCCAGCAGTTCTACAGATACGCAGTATTTT CASSSTDTQYF - TRBV27 - TRBJ2-3
TGTGCCAGCAGCTTAGGTGGGGGCCCGAACACTGAAGCTTTCTTT CASSLGGGPNTEAFF - TRBV7-9 - TRBJ1-1
TGTGCCAGCAGCACGGACAGGAACTATGGCTACACCTTC CASSTDRNYGYTF TRBD1 TRBV13 - TRBJ1-2
TGTGCCAGCAGCTTTAGTGTCACTGAAGCTTTCTTT CASSFSVTEAFF - TRBV5-5 - TRBJ1-1
TGTGCCAGCAGCGAGACAGGGAGCACTGAAGCTTTCTTT CASSETGSTEAFF TRBD1 TRBV6-5 - TRBJ1-1
TGTGCCAGCAGTTACTCGGGAGGGAGGGAGCAGTACTTC CASSYSGGREQYF TRBD2 TRBV6-6 once TRBJ2-7
TGTGCCAGCAGTTACTCGACGGGGGTTAGGGGCTACACCTTC CASSYSTGVRGYTF - TRBV6-5 once TRBJ1-2
TGTGCCAGCAGCCGGAGGCCTAACTATGGCTACACCTTC CASSRRPNYGYTF - TRBV5-6 - TRBJ1-2
TGCGCCAGCAGCCCCTTGGACAGAAAACACACCGGGGAGCTGTTTTTT CASSPLDRKHTGELFF - TRBV5-1 - TRBJ2-2
TGTGCCAGCAGCGACCGGGACAGGGCATACACTGAAGCTTTCTTT CASSDRDRAYTEAFF TRBD1 TRBV9 - TRBJ1-1
TGTGCCAGCAGCCTGGACAGAAAGGATGGCTACACCTTC CASSLDRKDGYTF - TRBV12-3/TRBV12-4 - TRBJ1-2
TGTGCCAGCTCTAAGACAGGGTCGACTATCTATGGCTACACCTTC CASSKTGSTIYGYTF TRBD1 TRBV7-9 - TRBJ1-2
TGTGCCAGCTCCCAGGGGGCGAACACCGGGGAGCTGTTTTTT CASSQGANTGELFF TRBD1 TRBV18 - TRBJ2-2
TGTGCCAGCACCGCCTCGGGACAGTCTTTCTATGGCTACACCTTC CASTASGQSFYGYTF TRBD1 TRBV6-5 - TRBJ1-2
TGTGCCAGCAGTTACAGCGGGGGAACCTACAATGAGCAGTTCTTC CASSYSGGTYNEQFF TRBD2 TRBV6-5 once TRBJ2-1
TGTGCCAGCAGCTTCGCCACTAGCGGGGGGCGAGATACGCAGTATTTT CASSFATSGGRDTQYF TRBD2 TRBV7-2 - TRBJ2-3
TGTGCCAGTAGTATCGGGGGGGGACGCCTCGATGAGCAGTTCTTC CASSIGGGRLDEQFF TRBD2 TRBV19 - TRBJ2-1
TGTGCCTGGAGTGTGGACAGGGGCTATGGCTACACCTTC CAWSVDRGYGYTF TRBD1 TRBV30 few TRBJ1-2
TGTGCCAGCAGCTTGGAGGGGGGGCTCACAGATACGCAGTATTTT CASSLEGGLTDTQYF - TRBV5-8 - TRBJ2-3
TGTGCCAGCAGGGATCCGGGACAAAAGTACACCTTC CASRDPGQKYTF - TRBV27 - TRBJ1-2
TGTGCCAGTAGTATATCAGGAGAGACCCAGTACTTC CASSISGETQYF - TRBV19 - TRBJ2-5
TGCGCCAGTAACCCCCCAGCGCCGGAAGAGACCCAGTACTTC CASNPPAPEETQYF - TRBV5-1 once TRBJ2-5
TGTGCCAGCAGCCGTAGCGGGGATCTCTACAATGAGCAGTTCTTC CASSRSGDLYNEQFF TRBD2 TRBV5-4 - TRBJ2-1
TGCGCCAGCAGCCCCACATTTACAGGGGACCCTGAAGCTTTCTTT CASSPTFTGDPEAFF TRBD1 TRBV5-1 - TRBJ1-1
TGTGCCAGCAGTTTAGAGGACAGGGCTCATAGGAATCAGCCCCAGCATTTT CASSLEDRAHRNQPQHF TRBD1 TRBV27 - TRBJ1-5